The 17 T cell receptor beta chains in this list originate from one sample, sequenced in a study of beta chain features in type 1 diabetes. Expressed TCRB transcripts were sequenced, since all the RNA that had been isolated was reverse transcribed. Method: immunoSEQ multiplex PCR; TCRdb's copy keeps in-frame clones and lacks some. Of 120,000 to 150,000 clones listed, more than 9% are singletons. Sequencing used naive CD4+ T cells from blood. Source of these receptors: a man younger than 30 in good health.

This clone was seen more than once but under ten times. The V gene is TRBV7-2, the J gene TRBJ1-1; 7 bases align to TRBD1. V trimming: 8 bases; J trimming: 6 bases; junction bases outside the gene matches: 9. The germline CDR1 and CDR2 sequences are SGHTA and FQGNSA. The length of the CDR3 is 13 residues. The CDR3 loop reads CASSRQGGPEAFF. In DNA form, the CDR3 reads TGTGCCAGCTCGCGCCAGGGGGGTCCTGAAGCTTTCTTT. Variable domain in full (rest from reference TRBV7-2 and TRBJ1-1): GAGVSQSPSNKVTEKGKDVELRCDPISGHTALYWYRQSLGQGLEFLIYFQGNSAPDKSGLPSDRFSAERTGGSVSTLTIQRTQQEDSAVYLCASSRQGGPEAFFGQGTRLTVV.

The gene calls are TRBV23-1 and TRBJ1-5, with D uncertain. TRBV23-1 carries the ORF label, with uncertain function. Between the trimmed V and J ends, which lost 7 bases and 0 bases, there was a span of 22 bases. The CDR3 has 18 amino acids. As DNA, the CDR3 is TGCGCCAGCACGGGCGGGGAAGAAAAACCTTATAGCAATCAGCCCCAGCATTTT. Protein product: CASTGGEEKPYSNQPQHF.

DNA of the CDR3: TGTGCCAGCAGCACAGAATCCGGGGGAGGCTACACCTTC. This sequence encodes CASSTESGGGYTF. The V call is TRBV7-2, the J call TRBJ1-2, with D tentatively TRBD1 (5 bases). This CDR3 has 13 residues. Germline CDR1 reads SGHTA; CDR2 reads FQGNSA. V was trimmed by 5 bases and J by 8 bases, leaving 15 bases between them.

The CDR3 DNA follows: TGTGCCAGCAGCCGAAGGACAGGGGGTTCTGGGGCCAACGTCCTGACTTTC. Translated, it gives CASSRRTGGSGANVLTF. The chain carries TRBV7-8 and TRBJ2-6, with 10 bases fitting TRBD1. This CDR3 is 17 amino acids long. Germline values: CDR1 SGHVS, CDR2 FQNEAQ. Germline trimming cut 5 bases from V and 1 base from J; bases unmatched to any gene: 5.

Here the CDR3 DNA reads TGTGCCTGGGCCCCCGCCCCGGGGGGAGAGACCCAGTACTTC. Protein sequence: CAWAPAPGGETQYF. This chain joins TRBV30 and TRBJ2-5; 7 bases are a match to TRBD2. Germline V gene lookup returns CDR1 GTSNPN and CDR2 SVGIG (reference sequence). The CDR3 length is 14 residues. J gave up 4 bases and V 5 bases, and 10 bases lay outside the gene matches.

In this sample, this clone turned up many times. The J gene is TRBJ2-1, the V gene TRBV29-1; TRBD1 matches 8 bases. Losses at the gene ends were 1 base for V and 7 bases for J; bases not matched to a gene: 6. CDR1 is SQVTM, CDR2 ANQGSEA, per germline. This CDR3 is built from 14 residues. CDR3 amino acids: CSVEGIQGVNEQFF. The CDR3, as DNA: TGCAGCGTTGAAGGAATACAGGGGGTAAATGAGCAGTTCTTC.

This clone was detected a few times. The chain couples TRBV28 to TRBJ2-7; 8 positions agree with TRBD1. The CDR3 sequence is 15 residues long. Looked up from germline, CDR1 is MDHEN and CDR2 is SYDVKM. V lost 3 bases, J lost 4 bases, and 8 bases stayed unmatched. The CDR3 DNA reads as TGTGCCAGCAGTTTTACCGGACAGGGACAATACGAGCAGTACTTC. Translating it yields CASSFTGQGQYEQYF.

This clone was found a few times. The rearrangement uses TRBV19 and TRBJ1-1, with unresolved D. There are 12 residues in the CDR3. Germline V gives CDR1 LNHDA, CDR2 SQIVND (reference sequence). Trimming took 6 bases from V and 7 from J, leaving 12 bases between them. Here the CDR3 DNA reads TGTGCCAGTAGGCCTCCGGCGGGTGAAGCTTTCTTT. Translating gives CASRPPAGEAFF. Drawing the rest from reference TRBV19 and TRBJ1-1, the complete variable domain is DGGITQSPKYLFRKEGQNVTLSCEQNLNHDAMYWYRQDPGQGLRLIYYSQIVNDFQKGDIAEGYSVSREKKESFPLTVTSAQKNPTAFYLCASRPPAGEAFFGQGTRLTVV.

In its sample, this clone was seen a few times. The chain employs TRBV4-2 and TRBJ1-5; no clear D. The V and J ends lost 5 bases and 3 bases respectively, with 5 bases between them. Germline values: CDR1 LGHNA, CDR2 YNFKEQ. The CDR3 length is 12 residues. CDR3 nucleotide sequence: TGTGCCAGCAGCTCAAACAATCAGCCCCAGCATTTT. It is translated as CASSSNNQPQHF.

This clone came up a few times. The CDR3 bases are TGTGCCAGCAGTATAGCGGGGGAACCCTACGAGCAGTACTTC. Translated, it gives CASSIAGEPYEQYF. The gene calls are TRBV6-1 and TRBJ2-7; TRBD2 agrees at 9 bases. The V segment lost 5 bases and the J segment 2 bases; nucleotides outside the gene matches: 4. The CDR3 spans 14 residues. Germline V gives CDR1 MNHNS, CDR2 SASEGT.

The CDR3: CASSLAELAGADTQYF. The DNA of the CDR3 is TGTGCCAGCAGCTTAGCGGAACTAGCGGGGGCAGATACGCAGTATTTT. V gene TRBV7-6 combines with J gene TRBJ2-3, with 11 bases lining up with TRBD2. The CDR3 extends over 16 amino acids. V lost 0 bases, J lost 4 bases, and 3 bases stayed unmatched. Germline CDR1 SGHVS, CDR2 FNYEAQ.

The CDR3 loop is CASSTGLAGGLDTQYF. As DNA, the CDR3 is TGCGCCAGCAGCACGGGACTAGCGGGGGGGCTAGATACGCAGTATTTT. The chain joins TRBV5-1 to TRBJ2-3; 16 nucleotides line up with TRBD2. The germline V gene encodes CDR1 SGHRS and CDR2 YFSETQ. Germline trimming cut 4 bases from V and 5 bases from J; bases unmatched to any gene: 4. The CDR3 totals 16 residues.

The rearrangement joins TRBV6-1 to TRBJ1-2; no reliable D call. CDR3 length: 13 amino acids. Germline V lookup: CDR1 MNHNS, CDR2 SASEGT. Between the trimmed V and J ends, which lost 1 base and 3 bases, there was a span of 6 bases. The CDR3 DNA reads as TGTGCCAGCAGTGAAGGGCAGGACTATGGCTACACCTTC. As protein: CASSEGQDYGYTF.

V gene TRBV5-1 combines with J gene TRBJ1-4, with 9 bases identical to TRBD1. After removal of 4 bases from V and 7 bases from J, the junction contained 5 bases not matched to a gene. Germline loops: CDR1 SGHRS, CDR2 YFSETQ. The CDR3 length is 14 residues. CDR3 residues: CASSVGTGIEKLFF. The CDR3 DNA reads TGCGCCAGCAGCGTAGGGACAGGGATTGAAAAACTGTTTTTT. The entire variable domain, with the rest obtained from reference TRBV5-1 and TRBJ1-4, is as follows: KAGVTQTPRYLIKTRGQQVTLSCSPISGHRSVSWYQQTPGQGLQFLFEYFSETQRNKGNFPGRFSGRQFSNSRSEMNVSTLELGDSALYLCASSVGTGIEKLFFGSGTQLSVL.

Concerning this clone itself: Additional DNA sequences in this sample encode the identical CDR3. DNA for the CDR3: TGTGCCAGCAGTTTGCGTGGCTACGAGCAGTACTTC. Amino acids: CASSLRGYEQYF. The chain links TRBV28 to TRBJ2-7; D remains ambiguous. The CDR3 is 12 amino acids. With 3 bases removed from V and 3 bases from J, the gap between germline ends came to 6 bases. Germline values: CDR1 MDHEN, CDR2 SYDVKM.

The chain employs TRBV11-2 and TRBJ2-1; unclear D gene. Per germline, CDR1 SGHAT and CDR2 FQNNGV. The CDR3 totals 13 residues. V shed 0 bases and J shed 6 bases, with 6 bases lying between them. The DNA of the CDR3 is TGTGCCAGCAGCTTAGATCGGTTCAATGAGCAGTTCTTC. It codes for CASSLDRFNEQFF.

The CDR3 loop reads CASRKGLAAGETQYF. CDR3 bases: TGTGCCAGCAGAAAGGGACTAGCGGCGGGAGAGACCCAGTACTTC. The chain carries TRBV7-8 and TRBJ2-5; 11 nucleotides match TRBD2. CDR1 is SGHVS, CDR2 FQNEAQ, per germline. The J segment lost 4 bases and the V segment lost 6 bases, leaving 7 bases of the junction unmatched. The CDR3 covers 15 residues.